The 24 T cell receptor beta chains given below trace back to one sample, sequenced in a study of CD8 T cells in ankylosing spondylitis (dated by TCRdb to the late 2010s). The library was built by means of 5' RACE. Sequencer: Illumina HiSeq 2500. TCRdb reprocessing: public reads trimmed at Q25 with fastp, clones called with MiXCR, in-frame beta chains kept. Each CDR3 protein appears once, grouped with its most common genes and DNA. This sample has tens of thousands of distinct CDR3 sequences in its table, and over 3.5% of those were observed once. The ten largest account for 4% to 4.5% of the sample. Sequencing was carried out using blood, either unsorted or a sorted T cell fraction (not recorded which). These receptors were taken from a female donor with ankylosing spondylitis or in good health (not recorded which).

The chain couples TRBV9 to TRBJ2-7; 7 nucleotides agree with TRBD2. The ends lost 0 bases at V and 7 bases at J; junction bases unmatched: 13. There are 16 residues in the CDR3. Per germline, CDR1 SGDLS and CDR2 YYNGEE. The CDR3 DNA reads as TGTGCCAGCAGCGTAGACCTGACTAGCTCCTTCGGGGAGCAGTACTTC. It yields the protein CASSVDLTSSFGEQYF. The whole variable domain, filled in from reference TRBV9 and TRBJ2-7, reads DSGVTQTPKHLITATGQRVTLRCSPRSGDLSVYWYQQSLDQGLQFLIQYYNGEERAKGNILERFSAQQFPDLHSELNLSSLELGDSALYFCASSVDLTSSFGEQYFGPGTRLTVT.

This clonotype was counted ten times or more. The V gene is TRBV9, the J gene TRBJ2-6; D is uncertain. Per germline, CDR1 SGDLS and CDR2 YYNGEE. V lost 1 base to trimming and J lost 0 bases, with 11 bases between them. The CDR3 length is 17 residues. CDR3 protein: CASSVRDTVSGANVLTF. The DNA of the CDR3 is TGTGCCAGCAGCGTAAGAGACACTGTCTCTGGGGCCAACGTCCTGACTTTC.

This clonotype appeared many times. The rearrangement uses TRBV9 and TRBJ2-1, with 9 bases lining up with TRBD2. Germline values: CDR1 SGDLS, CDR2 YYNGEE. This CDR3 is 15 amino acids long. The ends lost 3 bases at V and 8 bases at J; junction bases unmatched: 9. This CDR3 is CASSGGGGAFDEQFF. In DNA, the CDR3 is TGTGCCAGCAGCGGGGGCGGGGGGGCCTTCGATGAGCAGTTCTTC.

The sample holds many counts of this clonotype. The chain couples TRBV9 to TRBJ1-2, with TRBD1 matching over 9 bases. Germline CDR1 SGDLS, CDR2 YYNGEE. This CDR3 spans 16 amino acids. With 3 bases clipped from V and 8 bases from J, the junction kept 14 bases outside the gene matches. DNA for the CDR3: TGTGCCAGCAGCGGTCACGGGGGGACAGGGTTCGGGGGCTACACCTTC. Translation: CASSGHGGTGFGGYTF.

The table lists this clonotype with many counts. V usage is TRBV9 and J usage is TRBJ1-1; weak D call: TRBD1 (5 bases). Per the germline V gene, CDR1 is SGDLS and CDR2 is YYNGEE. V was pared by 0 bases and J by 1 base, with 10 bases between. The CDR3 contains 15 residues. The CDR3 sequence: CASSVDRTPNTEAFF. The CDR3 bases are TGTGCCAGCAGCGTAGACAGGACACCGAACACTGAAGCTTTCTTT.

This clonotype was recorded many times. The chain employs TRBV9 and TRBJ2-3, with 9 positions matching TRBD1. There are 16 residues in the CDR3. Germline CDR1 reads SGDLS; CDR2 reads YYNGEE. The V gene end was trimmed by 2 bases and the J gene end by 6 bases; junction bases not matched to a gene: 10. The CDR3 nucleotides read TGTGCCAGCAGCGTCTACGGATGGGACAGGGAGGATACGCAGTATTTT. Residues: CASSVYGWDREDTQYF.

The genes are TRBV9 and TRBJ2-5, with 11 bases aligning to TRBD2. Trimming cost V 2 bases and J 5 bases; bases outside gene matches: 20. This CDR3 is 20 amino acids long. Germline CDR1 is SGDLS and CDR2 is YYNGEE. CDR3 amino acids: CASSVTLSPGTSGPHETQYF. The CDR3 DNA sequence: TGTGCCAGCAGCGTTACGTTGAGTCCCGGGACTAGCGGACCTCACGAGACCCAGTACTTC.

This clonotype was seen ten or more times. J is TRBJ2-3 and V is TRBV9, with TRBD2 matching 7 bases. Germline loops: CDR1 SGDLS, CDR2 YYNGEE. The V segment lost 0 bases and the J segment 2 bases; nucleotides outside the gene matches: 6. CDR3 length equals 16 residues. CDR3 DNA sequence: TGTGCCAGCAGCGTAGGATCCAGCGGGGTCACAGATACGCAGTATTTT. Its translation: CASSVGSSGVTDTQYF.

This clonotype has a count of ten or more. This chain connects TRBV9 to TRBJ2-3; no reliable D call. The germline gives CDR1 SGDLS, CDR2 YYNGEE. V was trimmed by 3 bases and J by 0 bases, leaving 8 bases between them. CDR3 size: 14 residues. The CDR3 loop is CASSAPLSTDTQYF. The DNA of the CDR3 is TGTGCCAGCAGCGCACCGTTGAGCACAGATACGCAGTATTTT.

In this sample, this clonotype turned up many times. V and J are TRBV9 and TRBJ2-7; D is possibly TRBD1 (5 bases). V lost 0 bases and J lost 7, with 14 bases in between. This CDR3 spans 14 amino acids. Per the germline V gene, CDR1 is SGDLS and CDR2 is YYNGEE. DNA of the CDR3: TGTGCCAGCAGCGTAGGGGCAGGGTCAGGAGAGCAGTACTTC. Protein product: CASSVGAGSGEQYF.

This clonotype was observed a few times. J is TRBJ1-4 and V is TRBV9, with D possibly matching TRBD1 (5 bases). The V gene lost 4 bases and the J gene lost 4 bases, with 17 bases spanning the gap. Germline V gives CDR1 SGDLS, CDR2 YYNGEE. The CDR3 covers 16 residues. The CDR3 loop reads CASSPRGPAGNEKLFF. CDR3 nucleotides: TGTGCCAGCAGCCCCCGGGGCCCTGCAGGTAATGAAAAACTGTTTTTT.

This clonotype was recorded many times. J is TRBJ1-3 and V is TRBV9; TRBD1 might be the D (5 bases). The CDR3 contains 15 residues. V was shortened by 4 bases and J by 3 bases, with 14 bases between the two germline ends. The V gene's germline CDR1 is SGDLS and CDR2 YYNGEE. CDR3 loop: CASSPLGPDGNTIYF. The DNA of the CDR3 is TGTGCCAGCAGCCCGCTGGGACCCGATGGAAACACCATATATTTT.

This clonotype was seen many times. V and J are TRBV9 and TRBJ1-4; TRBD1 matches at 10 bases. Germline V lookup: CDR1 SGDLS, CDR2 YYNGEE. The CDR3 covers 14 residues. Trimming cost V 5 bases and J 7 bases; bases outside gene matches: 5. This chain's CDR3 is CASSGQGGGEKLFF. For the CDR3, the DNA is TGTGCCAGCAGTGGACAGGGGGGAGGTGAAAAACTGTTTTTT.

This sequence joins TRBV9 and TRBJ1-6; no firm D call. The ends were cut back, 0 bases at V and 7 bases at J, with 2 bases in the middle. The length of the CDR3 is 12 residues. From germline, CDR1 is SGDLS and CDR2 YYNGEE. The CDR3 coding sequence is TGTGCCAGCAGCGTAGGGAATTCACCCCTCCACTTT. Translation: CASSVGNSPLHF.

This clonotype is classed as medium-sized. The rearrangement uses TRBV9 and TRBJ1-5, with TRBD1 matching over 7 bases. Germline values: CDR1 SGDLS, CDR2 YYNGEE. This CDR3 comprises 17 residues. J lost 7 bases, V lost 4 bases, and 17 bases had no gene match. In DNA form, the CDR3 reads TGTGCCAGCAGCCCCGGTTTGGAAACAGGGGCGAGGCAGCCCCAGCATTTT. This translates into CASSPGLETGARQPQHF.

This clonotype showed up many times. The chain combines TRBV9 with TRBJ2-3; TRBD2 matches at 8 bases. V was pared by 4 bases and J by 0 bases, with 16 bases of the junction left unmatched. The CDR3 consists of 19 residues. Per germline, CDR1 SGDLS and CDR2 YYNGEE. CDR3 protein: CASSSNALKLAASTDTQYF. The CDR3 coding sequence is TGTGCCAGCAGCTCCAATGCCCTTAAACTAGCGGCTAGCACAGATACGCAGTATTTT.

This clonotype was seen ten or more times. V is TRBV9 and J is TRBJ1-6; D unclear. The CDR3 contains 15 residues. Trimming took off 1 base at V and 4 bases at J, with 9 bases between the two ends. The germline CDR1 and CDR2 sequences are SGDLS and YYNGEE. This CDR3 reads CASSVTWGYNSPLHF. The CDR3 DNA reads TGTGCCAGCAGCGTAACATGGGGTTATAATTCACCCCTCCACTTT.

The chain uses TRBV9 and TRBJ2-1; D possibly corresponds to TRBD1 (7 bases). Germline V gives CDR1 SGDLS, CDR2 YYNGEE. The CDR3 has 18 amino acids. The V end lost 0 bases, the J end lost 3 bases, and 19 bases lay between the germline ends. CDR3 protein: CASSVGLRGAGGYNEQFF. The CDR3 nucleotides read TGTGCCAGCAGCGTAGGGCTAAGGGGGGCAGGGGGCTACAATGAGCAGTTCTTC.

This clonotype has ten or more counts. V is TRBV9 and J is TRBJ2-1, with 8 positions matching TRBD2. V shed 0 bases and J 5 bases; nucleotides not matched to a gene: 7. CDR1 is SGDLS and CDR2 is YYNGEE in the germline V gene. The CDR3 runs 16 residues. The CDR3 region is CASSVVPAGDHNEQFF. DNA of the CDR3: TGTGCCAGCAGCGTAGTTCCAGCGGGGGATCACAATGAGCAGTTCTTC.

This clonotype was seen repeatedly, ten times or more. The chain recombines TRBV9 with TRBJ1-3; D gene uncertain. CDR1 is SGDLS and CDR2 is YYNGEE in the germline V gene. This CDR3 has 16 amino acids. With 1 base removed from V and 0 bases from J, the gap between germline ends came to 11 bases. This CDR3 reads CASSVFDRSSGNTIYF. The DNA for the CDR3 is TGTGCCAGCAGCGTATTTGATCGGAGCTCTGGAAACACCATATATTTT. Filled out from reference TRBV9 and TRBJ1-3, the complete variable domain reads DSGVTQTPKHLITATGQRVTLRCSPRSGDLSVYWYQQSLDQGLQFLIQYYNGEERAKGNILERFSAQQFPDLHSELNLSSLELGDSALYFCASSVFDRSSGNTIYFGEGSWLTVV.

This clonotype was picked up a small number of times. The genes are TRBV9 and TRBJ2-7, with a weak D call TRBD1 (8 bases). V lost 4 bases, J lost 3 bases, and 14 bases lay in between. Germline CDR1 reads SGDLS; CDR2 reads YYNGEE. The length of the CDR3 is 14 residues. CDR3 sequence: CASSKTGDYYEQYF. Written as DNA, the CDR3 is TGTGCCAGCAGCAAGACAGGGGACTACTACGAGCAGTACTTC.

This clonotype has a count of ten or more. The V and J genes are TRBV9 and TRBJ1-2; tentatively, D is TRBD1 (5 bases). This CDR3 contains 14 residues. Trimming removed 0 bases from V and 8 bases from J, with 14 bases in between. Germline CDR1 SGDLS, CDR2 YYNGEE. The CDR3 loop reads CASSVEQAGGGYTF. As DNA, the CDR3 is TGTGCCAGCAGCGTAGAACAGGCCGGCGGGGGCTACACCTTC.

This clonotype was recorded at least ten times. J is TRBJ2-1 and V is TRBV9; D remains ambiguous. Germline V lookup: CDR1 SGDLS, CDR2 YYNGEE. Trimming stripped 0 bases from V and 4 bases from J, with 5 bases between. The CDR3 spans 13 residues. CDR3: CASSVVDYNEQFF. For the CDR3, the DNA is TGTGCCAGCAGCGTAGTCGATTACAATGAGCAGTTCTTC.

This clonotype is termed medium-sized. CDR3 nucleotides: TGTGCCAGCAGCGTCGAAACCGGGACAGGCCCAGGAAAACTGTTTTTT. Amino acids: CASSVETGTGPGKLFF. This rearrangement joins TRBV9 to TRBJ1-4; 8 positions match TRBD1. Germline V gene sequence: CDR1 SGDLS, CDR2 YYNGEE. The CDR3 has 16 amino acids. V dropped 2 bases and J dropped 10; count of bases not matched to a gene: 13. The variable domain in full, completed from reference TRBV9 and TRBJ1-4, reads DSGVTQTPKHLITATGQRVTLRCSPRSGDLSVYWYQQSLDQGLQFLIQYYNGEERAKGNILERFSAQQFPDLHSELNLSSLELGDSALYFCASSVETGTGPGKLFFGSGTQLSVL.